A single sample is the source of the 23 T cell receptor beta chains below, sequenced in a study of blood T cell repertoires in COVID-19. Clones were sequenced by immunoSEQ multiplex PCR, and TCRdb holds only the in-frame ones, with some missing. Of over 400,000 clones listed, about nine tenths are singletons. Input material: peripheral blood. The receptors were sampled from a woman in her twenties or thirties with active or convalescent COVID-19.

V is TRBV5-1 and J is TRBJ2-3; 12 bases are shared with TRBD1. The germline gives CDR1 SGHRS, CDR2 YFSETQ. This CDR3 region has 15 residues. V gave up 1 base and J gave up 4 bases; unmatched junction bases: 1. The CDR3 region is CASSLRDRGPDTQYF. The CDR3 DNA is TGCGCCAGCAGCTTGAGGGACAGGGGGCCAGATACGCAGTATTTT.

The chain recombines TRBV29-1 with TRBJ2-3; the D gene is possibly TRBD2 (6 bases). V was trimmed by 0 bases and J by 2 bases, leaving 15 bases between them. CDR1 is SQVTM and CDR2 is ANQGSEA in the germline V gene. This CDR3 region has 16 residues. The CDR3 sequence is CSVEDFGTPDTDTQYF. CDR3 DNA: TGCAGCGTTGAAGATTTCGGGACTCCTGACACAGATACGCAGTATTTT.

About this clone: Other DNA sequences in this sample translate to the same CDR3. The chain recombines TRBV5-1 with TRBJ1-1, with 7 bases that match TRBD1. CDR1 is SGHRS, CDR2 YFSETQ, per germline. This CDR3 region has 14 residues. Trimming at V came to 4 bases and at J to 1 base, leaving 4 bases not matched to a gene. The CDR3 spells CASSRGQANTEAFF. CDR3 nucleotide sequence: TGCGCCAGCAGCAGAGGACAGGCGAACACTGAAGCTTTCTTT.

The rearrangement links TRBV7-6 to TRBJ1-1; tentative D call: TRBD1 (5 bases). Looked up from germline, CDR1 is SGHVS and CDR2 is FNYEAQ. V was clipped by 1 base and J by 2 bases, with 11 bases between them. The CDR3 is 15 residues long. The CDR3 is CASSLDGRENTEAFF. CDR3 bases: TGTGCCAGCAGCTTAGACGGCAGGGAAAACACTGAAGCTTTCTTT. Full variable domain (outside the CDR3, taken from reference TRBV7-6 and TRBJ1-1): GAGVSQSPRYKVTKRGQDVALRCDPISGHVSLYWYRQALGQGPEFLTYFNYEAQQDKSGLPNDRFSAERPEGSISTLTIQRTEQRDSAMYRCASSLDGRENTEAFFGQGTRLTVV.

There are a few counts of this clone. The chain carries TRBV7-8 and TRBJ1-1; D ambiguous. The germline V gene has CDR1 SGHVS and CDR2 FQNEAQ. The CDR3 consists of 15 residues. V gave up 0 bases and J gave up 5 bases, with 13 bases separating them. The CDR3 loop is CASSLARLGGTEAFF. CDR3 coding DNA: TGTGCCAGCAGCTTAGCGAGGCTCGGAGGGACTGAAGCTTTCTTT.

This clone has only one observation. V gene TRBV4-1 combines with J gene TRBJ2-7; 9 nucleotides align to TRBD1. In germline, CDR1 is MGHRA, CDR2 YSYEKL. The CDR3 length is 14 residues. Trimming took 8 bases from V and 3 from J; bases not matched to a gene: 8. CDR3 region: CASRRTGASYEQYF. DNA of the CDR3: TGCGCCAGCCGCAGGACAGGGGCTAGCTACGAGCAGTACTTC.

The chain recombines TRBV4-1 with TRBJ1-2; D gene ambiguous. This CDR3 has 13 residues. The germline V and J ends were trimmed by 0 bases and 7 bases, with 9 bases remaining between them. Germline lookup yields CDR1 MGHRA and CDR2 YSYEKL. CDR3 in DNA: TGCGCCAGCAGCCAAGATAACGAGGTTGGCTACACCTTC. It is translated as CASSQDNEVGYTF.

The V call is TRBV5-1, the J call TRBJ1-4; 7 nucleotides match TRBD1. Germline V gene sequence: CDR1 SGHRS, CDR2 YFSETQ. The CDR3 runs 15 residues. Losses at the gene ends were 3 bases for V and 2 bases for J; bases not matched to a gene: 4. The CDR3 sequence is CASSSTTGTNEKLFF. The DNA of the CDR3 is TGCGCCAGCAGCTCGACGACAGGGACTAATGAAAAACTGTTTTTT.

The chain joins TRBV7-6 to TRBJ2-3, with D tentatively TRBD2 (6 bases). The V and J ends lost 5 bases and 5 bases respectively, with 20 bases between them. Germline V lookup: CDR1 SGHVS, CDR2 FNYEAQ. The CDR3 length is 16 residues. The CDR3 nucleotides are TGTGCCAGCAGCCCCCAAGTCCCTCCCGGGGGAGATACGCAGTATTTT. Protein product: CASSPQVPPGGDTQYF.

V is TRBV6-5 and J is TRBJ1-4; perhaps TRBD1 as D (5 bases). The V gene's germline CDR1 is MNHEY and CDR2 SVGAGI. Trimming pared 6 bases from V and 0 bases from J, leaving 8 bases between. CDR3 length: 14 residues. CDR3 in amino acids: CASSTQATNEKLFF. The DNA for the CDR3 is TGTGCCAGCAGCACACAGGCAACTAATGAAAAACTGTTTTTT.

This clone was counted a few times. V is TRBV25-1 and J is TRBJ1-2; 8 bases are shared with TRBD1. Germline V gene sequence: CDR1 MGHDK, CDR2 SYGVNS. V dropped 2 bases and J dropped 2; count of bases not matched to a gene: 10. The CDR3 length is 17 residues. The CDR3 sequence is CASSERGRGRPNYGYTF. The CDR3 DNA reads as TGTGCCAGCAGTGAACGGGGCAGGGGGCGCCCCAACTATGGCTACACCTTC.

CDR3: CASSPRATGWGETQYF. The CDR3 bases are TGTGCCAGCAGCCCGCGCGCCACAGGCTGGGGTGAGACCCAGTACTTC. The gene calls are TRBV7-7 and TRBJ2-5, with D tentatively TRBD1 (5 bases). The CDR3 spans 16 residues. In germline, CDR1 is SSHAT, CDR2 FNYEAQ (reference sequence). V gave up 5 bases and J gave up 5 bases, with 21 bases separating them.

This clone turned up a few times. V usage is TRBV5-4 and J usage is TRBJ1-1, with 9 bases fitting TRBD1. Per germline, CDR1 SGHNT and CDR2 YYREEE (reference sequence). This CDR3 is 12 amino acids long. Losses at the gene ends were 4 bases for V and 11 bases for J; bases not matched to a gene: 6. CDR3: CASSIPGTGAFF. Here the CDR3 DNA reads TGTGCCAGCAGCATCCCCGGGACAGGGGCTTTCTTT.

The chain joins TRBV27 to TRBJ2-7; TRBD2 matches at 15 bases. This CDR3 is 15 amino acids long. The germline CDR1 and CDR2 sequences are MNHEY and SMNVEV (reference sequence). The trim removed 6 bases at V and 4 bases at J, leaving 4 bases unmatched. CDR3 coding DNA: TGTGCCAGCAGGGGACTAGCGGGAGGCTTATACGAGCAGTACTTC. Translated, it gives CASRGLAGGLYEQYF.

This clone was recorded once. This sequence joins TRBV27 and TRBJ1-6; D gene uncertain. This CDR3 has 15 residues. Trimming shortened V by 2 bases and J by 5 bases, and 10 bases separated the two germline ends. The germline gives CDR1 MNHEY, CDR2 SMNVEV (reference sequence). CDR3 residues: CASSLSPSDNSPLHF. Here the CDR3 DNA reads TGTGCCAGCAGTTTAAGCCCCTCTGATAATTCACCCCTCCACTTT.

The chain recombines TRBV19 with TRBJ1-5; 7 bases line up with TRBD1. CDR1 and CDR2 from the germline V gene are LNHDA and SQIVND (reference sequence). The CDR3 totals 15 residues. The ends lost 4 bases at V and 6 bases at J; junction bases unmatched: 9. The CDR3 nucleotides read TGTGCCAGTAGTACGAGTACAGGGGCGGGTCAGCCCCAGCATTTT. Translated, it gives CASSTSTGAGQPQHF. Variable domain in full (rest from reference TRBV19 and TRBJ1-5): DGGITQSPKYLFRKEGQNVTLSCEQNLNHDAMYWYRQDPGQGLRLIYYSQIVNDFQKGDIAEGYSVSREKKESFPLTVTSAQKNPTAFYLCASSTSTGAGQPQHFGDGTRLSIL.

V usage is TRBV15 and J usage is TRBJ2-7; D not resolved. CDR1 LNHNV and CDR2 YYDKDF come from the germline V gene (reference sequence). This CDR3 region has 12 residues. Trimming shortened V by 0 bases and J by 3 bases, and 3 bases separated the two germline ends. CDR3 sequence: CATSRDNYEQYF. The CDR3 bases are TGTGCCACCAGCAGAGATAACTACGAGCAGTACTTC.

This clone was recorded only once. The chain couples TRBV2 to TRBJ2-7; D is uncertain. V was shortened by 4 bases and J by 2 bases, with 12 bases between the two germline ends. This CDR3 is 14 amino acids long. Per germline, CDR1 SNHLY and CDR2 FYNNEI. CDR3 sequence (DNA): TGTGCCAGCAGTGTTCAGGATCCAACCTACGAGCAGTACTTC. Translated: CASSVQDPTYEQYF.

The rearrangement links TRBV27 to TRBJ1-1, with a tentative D call TRBD1 (5 bases). V lost 5 bases and J 5 bases, leaving 12 bases between the germline ends. CDR3 length: 13 amino acids. Germline values: CDR1 MNHEY, CDR2 SMNVEV (reference sequence). CDR3 region: CASSLYGGTEAFF. Here the CDR3 DNA reads TGTGCCAGCAGTCTATATGGGGGGACTGAAGCTTTCTTT.

V usage is TRBV5-8 and J usage is TRBJ1-5; 7 positions agree with TRBD1. The J segment lost 5 bases and the V segment lost 5 bases, leaving 4 bases of the junction unmatched. Per the germline V gene, CDR1 is SGHTS and CDR2 is YDEGEE. The CDR3 runs 13 residues. CDR3 in DNA: TGTGCCAGCAGGTTTACAGGGGATCAGCCCCAGCATTTT. It yields the protein CASRFTGDQPQHF.

V and J are TRBV28 and TRBJ1-2; D gene unclear. Trimming pared 2 bases from V and 5 bases from J, leaving 9 bases between. CDR1 and CDR2 from the germline V gene are MDHEN and SYDVKM. CDR3 length: 13 residues. This chain's CDR3 is CASSLEGSYGYTF. The CDR3 nucleotides are TGTGCCAGCAGTTTAGAGGGTAGTTATGGCTACACCTTC.

This clone was counted once. The chain employs TRBV6-5 and TRBJ2-1, with TRBD1 identical over 7 bases. J lost 6 bases, V lost 5 bases, and 10 bases had no gene match. The CDR3 sequence is 15 residues long. Germline values: CDR1 MNHEY, CDR2 SVGAGI. CDR3 DNA sequence: TGTGCCAGCAGTACCCGCTCGACAGGGAGCAATGAGCAGTTCTTC. Translation gives CASSTRSTGSNEQFF.

CDR3 loop: CASRGQGPLNEQFF. For the CDR3, the DNA is TGTGCCAGCAGAGGACAGGGGCCGCTAAATGAGCAGTTCTTC. The rearrangement joins TRBV2 to TRBJ2-1, with 9 positions matching TRBD1. V lost 6 bases to trimming and J lost 7 bases; unmatched junction nucleotides: 7. Germline assignment: CDR1 SNHLY and CDR2 FYNNEI. The CDR3 sequence is 14 residues long.